This T cell receptor beta chain was sequenced during a study of blood T cell repertoires in COVID-19. Study as a whole: Italy, Spain and the United States were the sources of the convalescent and acute COVID-19 samples.

Repertoires were generated with immunoSEQ multiplex PCR, while TCRdb's copy carries only in-frame clones and drops some. The sample yields over 400,000 clones, 70% to 90% seen once. The CDR3 contains 14 residues. Germline V gene data show CDR1 as SNHLY and CDR2 as FYNNEI. The ends were cut back, 6 bases at V and 2 bases at J, with 11 bases in the middle. The chain carries TRBV2 and TRBJ1-5, with a weak D call TRBD1 (6 bases). Sequencing was performed on peripheral blood. The clonotype comes from a woman aged 50 to 60 with COVID-19, enrolled during active disease. The CDR3 DNA sequence: TGTGCCAGCAGGGCGGACAGTCGCAATCAGCCCCAGCATTTT. Protein: CASRADSRNQPQHF.